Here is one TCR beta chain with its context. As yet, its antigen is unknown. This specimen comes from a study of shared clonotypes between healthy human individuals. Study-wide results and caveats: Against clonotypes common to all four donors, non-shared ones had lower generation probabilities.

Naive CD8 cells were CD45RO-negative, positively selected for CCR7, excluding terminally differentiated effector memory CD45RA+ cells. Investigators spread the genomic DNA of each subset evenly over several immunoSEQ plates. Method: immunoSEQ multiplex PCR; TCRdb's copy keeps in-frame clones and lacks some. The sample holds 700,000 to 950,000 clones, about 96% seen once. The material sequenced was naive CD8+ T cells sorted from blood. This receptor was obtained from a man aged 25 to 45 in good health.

DNA of the CDR3: TGTGTCAGAATGCGGTTGACTAGCGGGAATTACGAGCAGTACTTC. Amino acid sequence: CVRMRLTSGNYEQYF. This sequence joins TRBV7-5 and TRBJ2-7; the table calls TRBD2, which could not be checked here. TRBV7-5 is a pseudogene locus. The length of the CDR3 is 15 residues.